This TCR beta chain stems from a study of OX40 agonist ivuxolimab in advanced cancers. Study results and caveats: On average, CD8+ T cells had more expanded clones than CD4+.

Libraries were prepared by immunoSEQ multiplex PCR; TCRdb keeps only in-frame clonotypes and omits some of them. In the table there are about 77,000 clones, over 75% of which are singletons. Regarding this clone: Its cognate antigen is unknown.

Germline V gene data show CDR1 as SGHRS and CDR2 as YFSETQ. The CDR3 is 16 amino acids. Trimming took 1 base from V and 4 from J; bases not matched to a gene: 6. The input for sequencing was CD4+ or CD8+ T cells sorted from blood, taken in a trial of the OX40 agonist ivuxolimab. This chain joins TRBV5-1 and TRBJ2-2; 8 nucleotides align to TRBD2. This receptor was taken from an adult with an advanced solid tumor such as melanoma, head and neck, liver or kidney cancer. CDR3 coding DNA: TGCGCCAGCAGCTTGATGGGCGGGAGGAGCACCGGGGAGCTGTTTTTT. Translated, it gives CASSLMGGRSTGELFF.